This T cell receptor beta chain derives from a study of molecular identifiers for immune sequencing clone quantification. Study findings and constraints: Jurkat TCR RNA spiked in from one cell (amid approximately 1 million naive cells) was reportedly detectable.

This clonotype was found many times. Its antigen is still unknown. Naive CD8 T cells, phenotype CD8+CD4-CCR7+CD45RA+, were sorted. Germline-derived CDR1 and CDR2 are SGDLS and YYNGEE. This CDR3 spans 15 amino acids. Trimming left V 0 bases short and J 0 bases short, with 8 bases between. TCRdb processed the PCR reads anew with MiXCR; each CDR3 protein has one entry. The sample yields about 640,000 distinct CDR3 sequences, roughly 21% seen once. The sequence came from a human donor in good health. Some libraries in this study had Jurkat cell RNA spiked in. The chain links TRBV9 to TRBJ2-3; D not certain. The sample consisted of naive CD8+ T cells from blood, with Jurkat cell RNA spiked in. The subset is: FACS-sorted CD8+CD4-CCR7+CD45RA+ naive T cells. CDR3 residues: CASSVEGLSTDTQYF. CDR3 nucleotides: TGTGCCAGCAGCGTAGAGGGTTTAAGCACAGATACGCAGTATTTT.